The 21 T cell receptor beta chains below were found in one sample sequenced in a study of T cell repertoires in cytomegalovirus infection. TCRdb ran MiXCR on the reads and lists one entry per CDR3 protein. The table shows around 320,000 distinct CDR3 sequences, with approximately 9.5% occurring only once. The specimen sequenced was PBMCs. Receptors originate from a human donor in good health (CMV status not recorded). Some clones in this sample may be carry-over from other donors' samples.

This clonotype was counted many times. The J gene is TRBJ2-3, the V gene TRBV7-2, with TRBD2 matching 11 bases. The ends lost 2 bases at V and 2 bases at J; junction bases unmatched: 12. Germline V gene sequence: CDR1 SGHTA, CDR2 FQGNSA. The CDR3 extends over 19 amino acids. In DNA, the CDR3 is TGTGCCAGCAGCTTAAGGGGGCTAGCGGGGGGACTTCTCACAGATACGCAGTATTTT. Translation gives CASSLRGLAGGLLTDTQYF.

In its sample, this clonotype was seen many times. V and J are TRBV7-2 and TRBJ1-1, with D uncertain. The length of the CDR3 is 16 residues. CDR1 is SGHTA, CDR2 FQGNSA, per germline. The V end was cut by 5 bases, the J end by 2 bases, with 18 bases between. The CDR3 bases are TGTGCCAGCAGCCTCATGTACCGACCGAGAAACACTGAAGCTTTCTTT. Protein product: CASSLMYRPRNTEAFF.

The rearrangement uses TRBV6-6 and TRBJ1-1, with D possibly TRBD1 on 5 matching bases. V lost 2 bases and J lost 2, with 18 bases in between. The CDR3 has 17 amino acids. The germline CDR1 and CDR2 sequences are MNHNY and SVGAGI (reference sequence). This CDR3 is CASSYPGVGALNTEAFF. The CDR3 DNA is TGTGCCAGCAGTTACCCGGGGGTCGGGGCCCTTAACACTGAAGCTTTCTTT.

The chain has TRBV6-1 and TRBJ1-6; 8 nucleotides line up with TRBD1. Germline values: CDR1 MNHNS, CDR2 SASEGT. Trimming at V came to 5 bases and at J to 7 bases, leaving 10 bases not matched to a gene. This CDR3 is 16 amino acids long. The DNA for the CDR3 is TGTGCCAGCAGTCTAATATGGGGACAGGCGAATTCACCCCTCCACTTT. The encoded protein is CASSLIWGQANSPLHF.

In its sample, this clonotype was seen many times. This chain's CDR3 is CASSHQQGTYGYTF. DNA of the CDR3: TGTGCCAGCAGCCATCAACAGGGAACCTATGGCTACACCTTC. V usage is TRBV7-2 and J usage is TRBJ1-2, with D maybe TRBD1 (6 bases). Germline V gives CDR1 SGHTA, CDR2 FQGNSA. This CDR3 spans 14 amino acids. V shed 5 bases and J shed 4 bases, with 14 bases lying between them.

This clonotype came up once. Since a much larger clone is just one base distant, this may be a read error. The chain is built from TRBV7-2 and TRBJ2-3; possibly TRBD1 or TRBD2 for D (5 bases each). Germline CDR1 and CDR2: SGHTA and FQGNSA. This CDR3 contains 14 residues. The CDR3 sequence is CASSLGRGVDMQYF. CDR3 nucleotides: TGTGCCAGCAGCTTGGGCCGAGGGGTGGATATGCAGTATTTT.

This clonotype was found a few times. The chain employs TRBV25-1 and TRBJ1-1; D perhaps matches TRBD1 (6 bases). The CDR3 consists of 14 residues. Trimming removed 4 bases from V and 5 bases from J, with 14 bases in between. Germline V gene data show CDR1 as MGHDK and CDR2 as SYGVNS. CDR3 DNA: TGTGCCAGCAGTGGGTGGGGGCCGGGGACTGAAGCTTTCTTT. Translation: CASSGWGPGTEAFF.

The chain recombines TRBV29-1 with TRBJ2-7; no firm D call. This CDR3 is built from 10 residues. Trimming removed 4 bases from V and 5 bases from J, with 6 bases in between. The V gene's germline CDR1 is SQVTM and CDR2 ANQGSEA. The CDR3 DNA reads TGCAGCGTTGCACTGGACGAGCAGTACTTC. Its protein is CSVALDEQYF.

This clonotype was recorded a few times. The chain carries TRBV24-1 and TRBJ2-4; 9 nucleotides line up with TRBD1. The length of the CDR3 is 15 residues. Germline trimming cut 4 bases from V and 7 bases from J; bases unmatched to any gene: 7. Germline V lookup: CDR1 KGHDR, CDR2 SFDVKD. The DNA for the CDR3 is TGTGCCACCAGTGACGCCGGACAGGGGAAGAACATTCAGTACTTC. Translated, it gives CATSDAGQGKNIQYF.

This clonotype was recorded many times. The V gene is TRBV30, the J gene TRBJ2-7; D not certain. This CDR3 spans 13 amino acids. Germline loops: CDR1 GTSNPN, CDR2 SVGIG (reference sequence). Trimming took off 4 bases at V and 2 bases at J, with 12 bases between the two ends. CDR3 bases: TGTGCCTGGATCGGGCGACCTACCTACGAGCAGTACTTC. Translating gives CAWIGRPTYEQYF.

This clonotype has at least ten counts. The chain is built from TRBV12-3 or TRBV12-4 and TRBJ2-3; D might be TRBD1 or TRBD2, each matching 6 bases. V lost 5 bases and J 1 base, leaving 19 bases between the germline ends. There are 17 residues in the CDR3. CDR3 in DNA: TGTGCCAGCAGTCCCCGGAGGGGGGAGACTGGCACAGATACGCAGTATTTT. Amino acid sequence: CASSPRRGETGTDTQYF.

This clonotype was picked up a small number of times. The chain is built from TRBV20-1 and TRBJ2-1; D may be TRBD1 (6 bases). Per germline, CDR1 DFQATT and CDR2 SNEGSKA (reference sequence). The CDR3 loop spans 13 amino acids. Trimming removed 5 bases from V and 10 bases from J, with 18 bases in between. The CDR3 is CSASPGTIDEQFF. Written as DNA, the CDR3 is TGCAGTGCTTCTCCCGGGACAATAGACGAGCAGTTCTTC.

The genes are TRBV29-1 and TRBJ2-5; 7 bases fit TRBD1. This CDR3 is 12 amino acids long. The trim removed 4 bases at V and 4 bases at J, leaving 3 bases unmatched. The germline CDR1 and CDR2 sequences are SQVTM and ANQGSEA. The CDR3 protein is CSVGRQGETQYF. The CDR3 DNA reads TGCAGCGTTGGGAGACAGGGAGAGACCCAGTACTTC. Variable domain in full (rest from reference TRBV29-1 and TRBJ2-5): SAVISQKPSRDICQRGTSLTIQCQVDSQVTMMFWYRQQPGQSLTLIATANQGSEATYESGFVIDKFPISRPNLTFSTLTVSNMSPEDSSIYLCSVGRQGETQYFGPGTRLLVL.

This clonotype was picked up a small number of times. The chain is built from TRBV11-2 and TRBJ2-2; D gene ambiguous. The CDR3 spans 14 residues. Germline V gene lookup returns CDR1 SGHAT and CDR2 FQNNGV. The V and J ends lost 1 base and 3 bases respectively, with 6 bases between them. CDR3 region: CASSLGSHTGELFF. The CDR3 DNA is TGTGCCAGCAGCTTAGGCAGCCACACCGGGGAGCTGTTTTTT.

The sample holds a few counts of this clonotype. This sequence joins TRBV28 and TRBJ1-2, with 10 bases that match TRBD1. V was pared by 2 bases and J by 4 bases, with 4 bases of the junction left unmatched. The CDR3 has 15 amino acids. CDR1 is MDHEN and CDR2 is SYDVKM in the germline V gene. The CDR3: CASSLETGGSYGYTF. The DNA for the CDR3 is TGTGCCAGCAGTTTAGAGACAGGGGGCAGCTATGGCTACACCTTC.

The J gene is TRBJ2-3, the V gene TRBV4-3, with 9 bases that match TRBD2. The germline V gene has CDR1 LGHNA and CDR2 YSLEER. The ends lost 3 bases at V and 5 bases at J; junction bases unmatched: 9. This CDR3 spans 16 amino acids. The CDR3 coding sequence is TGCGCCAGCAGCCACACCTTAGCGGGGGCGAAAGATACGCAGTATTTT. Encoded protein: CASSHTLAGAKDTQYF.

The rearrangement links TRBV30 to TRBJ2-1; D is tentatively TRBD1 or TRBD2 (5 bases each). CDR1 is GTSNPN, CDR2 SVGIG, per germline (reference sequence). The CDR3 extends over 15 amino acids. Trimming took 0 bases from V and 8 from J, leaving 17 bases between them. The CDR3 coding sequence is TGTGCCTGGAGTGTACTCGACAGCCGGGACGATGAGCAGTTCTTC. This encodes CAWSVLDSRDDEQFF.

As concerns this clonotype: A much larger clone differs from this one at a single base, so this may be a read error. The rearrangement uses TRBV5-6 and TRBJ1-6; no definite D call. Per the germline V gene, CDR1 is SGHDT and CDR2 is YYEEEE. V lost 4 bases and J 14 bases, leaving 13 bases between the germline ends. The CDR3 is made up of 12 amino acids. CDR3 nucleotide sequence: TGTGCCAGCAGCCCAGAACGGGGAACCCTCCACTTT. Translated: CASSPERGTLHF.

The sample holds many counts of this clonotype. The chain links TRBV6-1 to TRBJ2-2, with 8 nucleotides matching TRBD2. The CDR3 is 12 residues long. V was clipped by 8 bases and J by 7 bases; unmatched bases: 3. Germline CDR1 reads MNHNS; CDR2 reads SASEGT. The CDR3 here is CASGGGIGELFF. The CDR3, as DNA: TGTGCCAGCGGCGGGGGGATCGGGGAGCTGTTTTTT.

The table lists this clonotype with many counts. The genes are TRBV7-2 and TRBJ1-3; D is ambiguous. V was shortened by 3 bases and J by 4 bases, with 10 bases between the two germline ends. Germline V lookup: CDR1 SGHTA, CDR2 FQGNSA. The CDR3 runs to 14 residues. In DNA, the CDR3 is TGTGCCAGCAGCTTTGACTGGGGAGGAAACACCATATATTTT. This translates into CASSFDWGGNTIYF.

This sequence joins TRBV12-3 or TRBV12-4 and TRBJ2-3, with 12 bases aligning to TRBD2. V shed 2 bases and J 4 bases; nucleotides not matched to a gene: 4. This CDR3 is 16 amino acids long. The DNA of the CDR3 is TGTGCCAGCAGTTTAAGACTAGCGGGAGTCCCAGATACGCAGTATTTT. Its protein product is CASSLRLAGVPDTQYF.